This T cell receptor beta chain was captured by sequencing in a study of blood T cell repertoires in COVID-19. Per the authors' pipeline: Amplification of reference gene primers was used by the study to estimate nucleated cell counts. Clones were read by immunoSEQ multiplex PCR, and TCRdb kept only the in-frame ones, dropping some. V and J calls and clone size are given by that table; D and trimming were obtained from the DNA. In the table there are about 160,000 clones, just under 85% of which are singletons. There are 15 residues in the CDR3. Germline CDR1 reads SGHKS; CDR2 reads YYEKEE (reference sequence). V trimming: 6 bases; J trimming: 3 bases; junction bases outside the gene matches: 6. This clone was picked up a small number of times.

This receptor was identified in a woman older than 75 with acute or convalescent COVID-19. Sample: peripheral blood. The chain has TRBV5-5 and TRBJ2-2; TRBD2 matches at 9 bases. The CDR3 loop is CASTWTSAYTGELFF. CDR3 in DNA: TGTGCCAGCACTTGGACTAGCGCTTACACCGGGGAGCTGTTTTTT.